This T cell receptor (beta chain) was profiled in a study of cytomegalovirus exposure and HLA in healthy donors. The PCR made use of 60 Vbeta and 13 Jbeta primers. TCRdb keeps only in-frame clones here, not all; method: immunoSEQ multiplex PCR. The sample totals 87,000 or so clones; its top ten clones hold roughly 14%. Whereas donors were nominally healthy upon sampling, unrecorded immune exposures were probable. CDR3 length equals 15 residues. The germline V gene encodes CDR1 SGHRS and CDR2 YFSETQ. Study-level points and caveats: Accurate prediction of HLA-A and HLA-B alleles (for most subjects) was reportedly achieved from TCR beta sequences.

Concerning this clone: Antigen: not known.

The sequence derives from a man over 45 in good health and CMV-seropositive. Sequenced sample: PBMCs. The chain uses TRBV5-1 and TRBJ2-5, with TRBD1 identical over 7 bases. The J call may not be correct, given that the DNA end is closer to TRBJ2-7. The CDR3 region has the DNA TGCGCCAGCAGCCCCAGGGGGACAGCCGCCTACGAGCAGTACTTC. It is translated as CASSPRGTAAYEQYF.